This T cell receptor (beta chain) derives from a study of T cell repertoires in cytomegalovirus infection. For the study at large: Shared public TCR beta signatures pointed to both CMV infection and a matching HLA type. Whole-study findings and limits: Dominant in the ex vivo response were TCR beta clonotypes restricted by HLA-C and specific for CMV. Using cumulative public TCR beta family frequency, the authors identified those who carried CMV together with the relevant HLA.

TCRdb re-called the reads with MiXCR, one entry per CDR3 protein. The sample shows 200,000 to 300,000 distinct CDR3 sequences, roughly 13% of them seen only once. Comment on this clonotype: Its cognate antigen is unknown.

The CDR3 is 13 amino acids. V lost 0 bases and J 6 bases, leaving 9 bases between the germline ends. Germline V CDR1 and CDR2: SGHRS, YFSETQ. The TCR originated in a human donor in good health (CMV status not recorded). Some clones in this sample may be carry-over from other donors' samples. The chain recombines TRBV5-1 with TRBJ1-1; D call uncertain. The sample was PBMCs. For the CDR3, the DNA is TGCGCCAGCAGCTTGGACAGTATTGCTGAAGCTTTCTTT. Amino acids: CASSLDSIAEAFF.